These 9 T cell receptor beta chains came from one sample sequenced in a study of shared clonotypes between healthy human individuals (dated by TCRdb to 2018 to 2021). Library prep was done by the immunoSEQ multiplex PCR assay. The table was pulled from immuneACCESS by TCRdb, which kept in-frame rearrangements only. Such tables lose some clones; where checked, under half of the loss comes from unresolved V genes, and the rest has no known cause. Counted in this sample were hundreds of thousands of clones; approximately 79% of them appeared once. Around 1.6% of the sample is in the top ten clones. Input material: memory CD4+ T cells sorted from blood. According to the study, the label for this sample's cell subset or site signals: CD45RA-negative fraction. The origin of the receptors is a young woman in good health.

The gene calls are TRBV11-2 and TRBJ2-5; a weak D match, TRBD2 (6 bases). CDR3 size: 15 residues. Per germline, CDR1 SGHAT and CDR2 FQNNGV. Trimming stripped 0 bases from V and 5 bases from J, with 13 bases between. The CDR3 here is CASSLDPGSVETQYF. DNA of the CDR3: TGTGCCAGCAGCTTAGATCCCGGGAGCGTTGAGACCCAGTACTTC.

The CDR3 here is CASSRTGATGELFF. The CDR3 DNA follows: TGTGCCAGCAGCCGGACAGGGGCGACCGGGGAGCTGTTTTTT. The V and J genes are TRBV7-3 and TRBJ2-2; the match to TRBD1 covers 9 bases. Looked up from germline, CDR1 is SGHTA and CDR2 is FQGTGA. This CDR3 has 14 amino acids. The junction had 3 bases not matched to a gene; V was cut back by 5 bases and J by 5 bases.

This clone was seen a single time. The chain joins TRBV11-2 to TRBJ2-5, with D possibly TRBD2 on 6 matching bases. V dropped 3 bases and J dropped 9 bases, with 17 bases sitting between them. The CDR3 is 14 residues long. The germline CDR1 and CDR2 sequences are SGHAT and FQNNGV. The CDR3 spells CASSLGRTVTAQYF. The CDR3 region has the DNA TGTGCCAGCAGCTTGGGGAGGACCGTGACGGCCCAGTACTTC.

This chain connects TRBV5-1 to TRBJ2-5; D gene unclear. Looked up from germline, CDR1 is SGHRS and CDR2 is YFSETQ. The CDR3 length is 13 residues. Trimming stripped 4 bases from V and 2 bases from J, with 9 bases between. DNA for the CDR3: TGCGCCAGCAGCCCTGCAGAGCAAGAGACCCAGTACTTC. Amino acids: CASSPAEQETQYF.

Points on this clone: The sample carries other DNA sequences with the same CDR3. The gene calls are TRBV5-1 and TRBJ2-1, with 7 bases lining up with TRBD2. This CDR3 has 15 residues. CDR1 is SGHRS, CDR2 YFSETQ, per germline. The junction had 3 bases not matched to a gene; V was cut back by 0 bases and J by 3 bases. CDR3 region: CASSLVSSGYNEQFF. CDR3 DNA: TGCGCCAGCAGCTTGGTTTCTAGCGGCTACAATGAGCAGTTCTTC.

CDR3 in amino acids: CASNLGSTNYGYTF. The CDR3 bases are TGCGCCAGCAACTTAGGAAGCACTAACTATGGCTACACCTTC. J is TRBJ1-2 and V is TRBV5-1; D not resolved. V shed 6 bases and J shed 0 bases, with 12 bases lying between them. CDR1 and CDR2 from the germline V gene are SGHRS and YFSETQ. The CDR3 covers 14 residues.

This clone was found many times. The same CDR3 also results from other DNA sequences found in this sample. The chain is built from TRBV5-1 and TRBJ2-1; TRBD2 matches 7 bases. The germline gives CDR1 SGHRS, CDR2 YFSETQ. The CDR3 spans 14 residues. J was trimmed by 4 bases and V by 6 bases; bases with no gene match: 7. The CDR3 coding sequence is TGCGCCAGCATAGCTAGCGGAGGTTACAATGAGCAGTTCTTC. Encoded protein: CASIASGGYNEQFF.

This rearrangement joins TRBV7-9 to TRBJ2-7; the match to TRBD2 covers 8 bases. The V gene end was trimmed by 0 bases and the J gene end by 7 bases; junction bases not matched to a gene: 5. Germline CDR1 reads SEHNR; CDR2 reads FQNEAQ (reference sequence). The CDR3 contains 14 residues. CDR3 in amino acids: CASSLASGGGEQYF. CDR3 coding DNA: TGTGCCAGCAGCTTAGCCAGCGGGGGAGGGGAGCAGTACTTC.

The chain employs TRBV5-1 and TRBJ1-1; 7 bases align to TRBD1. Germline V gives CDR1 SGHRS, CDR2 YFSETQ. The trim removed 0 bases at V and 3 bases at J, leaving 11 bases unmatched. CDR3 length: 17 amino acids. This CDR3 reads CASSLVRQGNRYTEAFF. DNA of the CDR3: TGCGCCAGCAGCTTGGTGCGACAGGGCAACCGCTACACTGAAGCTTTCTTT.